A selection of T cell receptor beta chains follows, all from one sample in a study of Ad26.COV2.S vaccination and SARS-CoV-2 variants. TCRdb's table, derived via immunoSEQ multiplex PCR, lists solely in-frame clones and lacks some. The top ten clones hold 1.5% to 2% of a sample with 450,000 to 550,000 clones, roughly 87% of them seen once. The sequencing used peripheral blood, collected in a trial of Ad26.COV2.S vaccine versus placebo. Receptors were obtained from a person between 18 and 59 years old who received the Ad26.COV2.S COVID-19 vaccine or a placebo. CDR3s include the opening cysteine and the closing phenylalanine or tryptophan. The D gene is left open where the match is weak. The size of a clone is reported for some rows only, either as once, few or many, or as a class for expanded clones.

TRBV18,once,NA,TRBJ2-7,CASSPGGYEQYF,TGTGCCAGCTCACCAGGCGGCTACGAGCAGTACTTC
TRBV2,NA,NA,TRBJ2-6,CASRGVRISGANVLTF,TGTGCCAGCAGGGGCGTCAGGATATCTGGGGCCAACGTCCTGACTTTC
TRBV10-2,NA,NA,TRBJ1-1,CASSQQANTEAFF,TGCGCCAGCAGTCAACAGGCGAACACTGAAGCTTTCTTT
TRBV6-5,NA,NA,TRBJ1-1,CASRPGRYTEAFF,TGTGCCAGCAGGCCAGGGAGGTACACTGAAGCTTTCTTT
TRBV5-8,NA,NA,TRBJ1-5,CASSRQPYSNQPQHF,TGTGCCAGCAGCCGACAGCCTTATAGCAATCAGCCCCAGCATTTT
TRBV6-5,NA,NA,TRBJ2-7,CASSALEGEQYF,TGTGCCAGCAGCGCGCTAGAAGGCGAGCAGTACTTC
TRBV19,NA,NA,TRBJ2-7,CASSTQQGIPYEQYF,TGTGCCAGTAGTACGCAGCAGGGAATTCCCTACGAGCAGTACTTC
TRBV18,NA,TRBD1,TRBJ2-7,CASSPATGDIGSEQYF,TGTGCCAGCTCACCAGCGACAGGGGACATTGGGAGCGAGCAGTACTTC
TRBV6-1,NA,TRBD1,TRBJ1-1,CASSEPAPTGYQAFF,TGTGCCAGCAGTGAACCGGCCCCGACAGGGTACCAAGCTTTCTTT
TRBV19,once,NA,TRBJ2-3,CASSNRLTDTQYF,TGTGCCAGTAGTAACAGACTCACAGATACGCAGTATTTT
TRBV7-9,medium-sized,NA,TRBJ1-2,CASSQTPSNYGYTF,TGTGCCAGCAGCCAAACCCCCTCTAACTATGGCTACACCTTC
TRBV6-1,NA,NA,TRBJ1-6,CASSEATRTSPLHF,TGTGCCAGCAGTGAAGCTACCCGGACCTCACCCCTCCACTTT
TRBV4-1,NA,NA,TRBJ1-2,CASSQVGRDGYTF,TGCGCCAGCAGCCAAGTGGGGAGGGACGGCTACACCTTC
TRBV7-9,once,NA,TRBJ2-1,CASSLTAGNNEQFF,TGTGCCAGCAGCTTAACGGCAGGAAACAATGAGCAGTTCTTC
TRBV5-6,NA,NA,TRBJ1-1,CASSFEHNTEAFF,TGTGCCAGCAGCTTTGAACACAACACTGAAGCTTTCTTT
TRBV30,NA,NA,TRBJ2-3,CAWSVEASFWDTQYF,TGTGCCTGGAGTGTAGAGGCTTCCTTTTGGGATACGCAGTATTTT
TRBV29-1,once,NA,TRBJ2-6,CSVVPRSGANVLTF,TGCAGCGTTGTTCCCCGCTCTGGGGCCAACGTCCTGACTTTC
TRBV6-5,NA,NA,TRBJ2-1,CATSSQQISSNEQFF,TGTGCCACCTCGTCCCAACAGATATCTAGCAATGAGCAGTTCTTC
TRBV10-3,NA,NA,TRBJ1-4,CAISEQDSRVGEKLFF,TGTGCCATCAGTGAGCAGGACAGCCGGGTCGGGGAAAAACTGTTTTTT
TRBV6-2/TRBV6-3,NA,NA,TRBJ1-5,CASSSSAGQYSNQPQHF,NA
TRBV19,NA,NA,TRBJ2-7,CASSILGGSYEQYF,TGTGCCAGTAGTATTCTTGGCGGCTCCTACGAGCAGTACTTC
TRBV6-5,NA,NA,TRBJ1-1,CASSLRGPPTEAFF,TGTGCCAGCAGTCTCAGGGGTCCCCCCACTGAAGCTTTCTTT
TRBV28,NA,NA,TRBJ1-4,CASSSAGGPNEKLFF,TGTGCCAGCAGTTCCGCGGGAGGCCCTAATGAAAAACTGTTTTTT
TRBV5-8,NA,TRBD2,TRBJ2-7,CASSPSGVSSYEQYF,TGTGCCAGCAGCCCCAGCGGGGTGAGCTCCTACGAGCAGTACTTC
TRBV5-5,NA,TRBD1,TRBJ2-1,CASSSGTGVYNEQFF,TGTGCCAGCAGCTCAGGGACAGGGGTCTACAATGAGCAGTTCTTC
TRBV2,NA,NA,TRBJ2-2,CASSESREPIGELFF,TGTGCCAGCAGTGAAAGTCGGGAGCCTATCGGGGAGCTGTTTTTT
TRBV19,NA,NA,TRBJ1-1,CASTDPVLRAFF,TGTGCCAGTACCGACCCCGTCCTTCGAGCTTTCTTT
TRBV5-1,NA,NA,TRBJ1-2,CASSLGSTGNSYGYTF,TGCGCCAGCAGCTTGGGGTCGACGGGGAACAGCTATGGCTACACCTTC
TRBV28,NA,TRBD1,TRBJ2-1,CASSLGPDREYSYNEQFF,TGTGCCAGCAGTTTAGGACCCGACAGGGAATACTCCTACAATGAGCAGTTCTTC
TRBV6-1,NA,TRBD1,TRBJ2-7,CASAGQVLSYEQYF,TGTGCCAGCGCGGGACAGGTTCTCTCCTACGAGCAGTACTTC